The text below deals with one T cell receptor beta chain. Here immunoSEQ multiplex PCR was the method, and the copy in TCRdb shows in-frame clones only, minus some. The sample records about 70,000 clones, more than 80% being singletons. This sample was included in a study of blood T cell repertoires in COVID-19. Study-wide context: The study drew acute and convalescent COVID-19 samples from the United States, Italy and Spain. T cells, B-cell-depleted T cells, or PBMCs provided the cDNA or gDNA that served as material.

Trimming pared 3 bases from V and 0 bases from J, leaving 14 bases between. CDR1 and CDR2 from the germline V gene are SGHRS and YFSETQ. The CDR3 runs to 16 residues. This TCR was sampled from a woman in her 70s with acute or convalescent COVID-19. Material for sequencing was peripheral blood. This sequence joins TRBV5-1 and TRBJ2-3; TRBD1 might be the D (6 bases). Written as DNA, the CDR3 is TGCGCCAGCAGCTGGGCCGGGACAACTAGCACAGATACGCAGTATTTT. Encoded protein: CASSWAGTTSTDTQYF.